The 7 T cell receptor beta chains below were found in one sample sequenced in a study of CD8 T cells in ankylosing spondylitis. Overall study results and limits: What appeared characteristic of ankylosing spondylitis blood was a TCR beta motif of fewer than ten highly homologous variants.

These receptors have no identified antigens. Each CDR3 protein is one row after TCRdb ran MiXCR on the 5' RACE reads. This table holds roughly 470,000 distinct CDR3 sequences, about 25% found once. Sequenced: blood, either unsorted or a sorted T cell fraction (not recorded which). These receptor sequences come from a male donor with ankylosing spondylitis.

This chain joins TRBV12-3 or TRBV12-4 and TRBJ2-6; possible D gene TRBD2, 6 bases. The germline V and J ends were trimmed by 3 bases and 5 bases, with 11 bases remaining between them. The CDR3 runs to 15 residues. CDR3 region: CASSLRGVRANVLTF. CDR3 bases: TGTGCCAGCAGTTTGCGGGGAGTAAGGGCCAACGTCCTGACTTTC.

This clonotype was detected a few times. The chain links TRBV29-1 to TRBJ2-7; 8 bases fit TRBD2. J gave up 3 bases and V 2 bases, and 3 bases lay outside the gene matches. Looked up from germline, CDR1 is SQVTM and CDR2 is ANQGSEA. CDR3 length equals 13 residues. CDR3 sequence: CSVESGSLYEQYF. DNA of the CDR3: TGCAGCGTTGAAAGCGGGAGTCTCTACGAGCAGTACTTC.

This clonotype has a count of ten or more. The rearrangement links TRBV20-1 to TRBJ2-5; no clear D. The V gene's germline CDR1 is DFQATT and CDR2 SNEGSKA (reference sequence). This CDR3 has 13 amino acids. V lost 2 bases, J lost 3 bases, and 10 bases lay in between. The CDR3 DNA reads TGCAGTGCTAGACGGATGGGAAAAGAGACCCAGTACTTC. Translating gives CSARRMGKETQYF.

This clonotype was seen at least ten times. V usage is TRBV7-2 and J usage is TRBJ1-1; D is unresolved. Trimming took off 3 bases at V and 0 bases at J, with 5 bases between the two ends. Germline V gene sequence: CDR1 SGHTA, CDR2 FQGNSA. CDR3 length equals 13 residues. CDR3 nucleotides: TGTGCCAGCAGCTTTCGCATGAACACTGAAGCTTTCTTT. It encodes CASSFRMNTEAFF. The full variable domain, with the rest looked up from reference TRBV7-2 and TRBJ1-1, is GAGVSQSPSNKVTEKGKDVELRCDPISGHTALYWYRQSLGQGLEFLIYFQGNSAPDKSGLPSDRFSAERTGGSVSTLTIQRTQQEDSAVYLCASSFRMNTEAFFGQGTRLTVV.

The rearrangement joins TRBV7-6 to TRBJ2-7, with TRBD2 identical over 8 bases. V gave up 4 bases and J gave up 6 bases; unmatched junction bases: 14. This CDR3 has 16 residues. In germline, CDR1 is SGHVS, CDR2 FNYEAQ. For the CDR3, the DNA is TGTGCCAGCAGCTCCTTAGCGGGACCCTCAAATGGCGAGCAGTACTTC. This sequence encodes CASSSLAGPSNGEQYF.

This clonotype was observed a few times. The rearrangement joins TRBV7-2 to TRBJ2-2, with 11 nucleotides matching TRBD2. Unmatched junction bases numbered 8, after V lost 4 bases and J lost 7 bases. The CDR3 has 16 residues. Germline CDR1 is SGHTA and CDR2 is FQGNSA. CDR3 in DNA: TGTGCCAGCAGCTCATTAGCGGGAGGGCCGGACGGGGAGCTGTTTTTT. As protein: CASSSLAGGPDGELFF. Supplemented by reference TRBV7-2 and TRBJ2-2, the full variable domain reads GAGVSQSPSNKVTEKGKDVELRCDPISGHTALYWYRQSLGQGLEFLIYFQGNSAPDKSGLPSDRFSAERTGGSVSTLTIQRTQQEDSAVYLCASSSLAGGPDGELFFGEGSRLTVL.

The sample holds a few counts of this clonotype. The rearrangement joins TRBV28 to TRBJ2-7; TRBD1 matches 8 bases. V lost 5 bases to trimming and J lost 6 bases; unmatched junction nucleotides: 9. The CDR3 is 14 residues long. Germline CDR1 MDHEN, CDR2 SYDVKM. This CDR3 reads CASSLTGQGFEQYF. The CDR3 DNA reads TGTGCCAGCAGTCTAACCGGACAGGGTTTCGAGCAGTACTTC.